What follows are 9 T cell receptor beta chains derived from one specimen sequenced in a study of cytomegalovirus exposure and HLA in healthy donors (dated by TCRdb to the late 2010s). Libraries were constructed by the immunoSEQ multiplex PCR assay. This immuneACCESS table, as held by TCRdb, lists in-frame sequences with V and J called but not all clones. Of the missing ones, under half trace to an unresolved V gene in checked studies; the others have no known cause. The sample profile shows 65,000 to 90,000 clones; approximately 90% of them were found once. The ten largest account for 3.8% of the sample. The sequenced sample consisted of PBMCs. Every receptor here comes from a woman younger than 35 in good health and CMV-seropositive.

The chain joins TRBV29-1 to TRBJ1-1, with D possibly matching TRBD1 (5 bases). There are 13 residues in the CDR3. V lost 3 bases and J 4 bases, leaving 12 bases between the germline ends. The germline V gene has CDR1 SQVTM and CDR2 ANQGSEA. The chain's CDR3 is CSVERGDGTEAFF. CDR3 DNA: TGCAGCGTTGAGCGGGGGGATGGCACTGAAGCTTTCTTT.

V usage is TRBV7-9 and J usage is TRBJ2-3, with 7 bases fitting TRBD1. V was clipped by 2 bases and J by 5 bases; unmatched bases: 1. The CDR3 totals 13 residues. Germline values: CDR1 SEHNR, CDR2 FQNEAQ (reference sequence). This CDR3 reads CASSLTGEDTQYF. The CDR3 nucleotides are TGTGCCAGCAGCTTAACAGGGGAAGATACGCAGTATTTT.

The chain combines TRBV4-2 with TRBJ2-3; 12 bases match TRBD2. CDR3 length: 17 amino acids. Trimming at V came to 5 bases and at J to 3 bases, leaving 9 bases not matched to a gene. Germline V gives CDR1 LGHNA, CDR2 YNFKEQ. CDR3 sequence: CASSSSTSGSGTDTQYF. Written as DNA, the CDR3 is TGTGCCAGCAGCTCCTCGACTAGCGGGAGTGGGACAGATACGCAGTATTTT.

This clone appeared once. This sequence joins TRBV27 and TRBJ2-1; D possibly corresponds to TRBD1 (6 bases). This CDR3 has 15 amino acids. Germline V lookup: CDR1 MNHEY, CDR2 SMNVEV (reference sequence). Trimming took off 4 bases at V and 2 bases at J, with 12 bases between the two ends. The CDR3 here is CASSSGPGAYNEQFF. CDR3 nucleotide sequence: TGTGCCAGCAGTTCCGGGCCAGGGGCCTACAATGAGCAGTTCTTC.

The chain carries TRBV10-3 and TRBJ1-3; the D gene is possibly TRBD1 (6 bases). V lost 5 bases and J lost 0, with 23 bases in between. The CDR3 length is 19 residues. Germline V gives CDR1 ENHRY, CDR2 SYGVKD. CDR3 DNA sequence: TGTGCCATCAGTCCCGGTCGGGCCGTGGGGGCCGACTCTGGAAACACCATATATTTT. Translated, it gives CAISPGRAVGADSGNTIYF.

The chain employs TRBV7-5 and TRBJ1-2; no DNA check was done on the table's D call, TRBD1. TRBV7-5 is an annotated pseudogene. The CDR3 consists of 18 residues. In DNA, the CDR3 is TGTGCCAGAAGCCCTAGCTTACCCCAACAGGGGGCGGTTTATGGCTACACCTTC. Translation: CARSPSLPQQGAVYGYTF.

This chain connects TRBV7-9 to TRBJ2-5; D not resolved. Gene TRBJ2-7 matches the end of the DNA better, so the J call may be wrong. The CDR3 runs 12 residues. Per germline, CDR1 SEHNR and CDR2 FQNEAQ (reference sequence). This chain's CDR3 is CASSSSFNEQYF. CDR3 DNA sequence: TGTGCCAGCAGCTCATCGTTTAACGAGCAGTACTTC.

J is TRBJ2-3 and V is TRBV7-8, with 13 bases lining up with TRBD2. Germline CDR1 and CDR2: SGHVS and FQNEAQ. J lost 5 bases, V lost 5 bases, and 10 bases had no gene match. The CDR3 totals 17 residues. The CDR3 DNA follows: TGTGCCAGCAGCCGTGGGCGACTAGCGGGGGGTAGAGATACGCAGTATTTT. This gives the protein CASSRGRLAGGRDTQYF.

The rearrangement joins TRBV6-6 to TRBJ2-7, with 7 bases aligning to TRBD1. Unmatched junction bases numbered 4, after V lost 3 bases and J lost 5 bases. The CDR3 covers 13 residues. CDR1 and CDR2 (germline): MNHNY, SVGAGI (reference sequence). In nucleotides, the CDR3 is TGTGCCAGCAGTTATCCCGACAGGGACGAGCAGTACTTC. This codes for CASSYPDRDEQYF.